This T cell receptor (beta chain) is from a study of OX40 agonist ivuxolimab in advanced cancers. For the study at large: Clinicians treated patients with ivuxolimab, an agonistic anti-OX40 (CD134) antibody. Two cutaneous melanoma patients and one hepatocellular carcinoma patient, three in all, had partial responses. Findings of the study overall: Clones of CD4+ and CD8+ blood T cells grew by week 6 at doses of 0.1 to 3.0 mg/kg.

Of note for this clone: Its antigen is undetermined.

The assay was immunoSEQ multiplex PCR, and TCRdb's table has in-frame clones only and misses some. The repertoire includes around 10,000 clones, about 86% of them detected once, and 9.5% to 15% sits in the top ten. The source was CD4+ or CD8+ T cells sorted from blood, collected in a trial of the OX40 agonist ivuxolimab. This clonotype originated in an adult with an advanced solid tumor such as melanoma, head and neck, liver or kidney cancer.

CDR3: CASSPGLGGSGNQPQHF. The CDR3 DNA reads TGTGCCAGCAGCCCTGGGTTAGGGGGCTCTGGCAATCAGCCCCAGCATTTT. The chain is built from TRBV7-2 and TRBJ1-5, with 7 bases fitting TRBD1. V was clipped by 5 bases and J by 2 bases; unmatched bases: 12. CDR1 and CDR2 from the germline V gene are SGHTA and FQGNSA. CDR3 length: 17 residues.